These 20 T cell receptor beta chains were all obtained from the same sample, sequenced in a study of cytomegalovirus exposure and HLA in healthy donors. Some clones are missing from TCRdb's copy, which holds only in-frame ones; the method was immunoSEQ multiplex PCR. Counted here are about 120,000 clones, roughly 88% occurring once; the ten biggest clones make up about 1.8%. The sample consisted of PBMCs. The receptors shown here come from a man between 18 and 35 years old in good health and CMV-seronegative.

The chain joins TRBV27 to TRBJ2-7; 7 bases are shared with TRBD1. Germline trimming cut 8 bases from V and 6 bases from J; bases unmatched to any gene: 13. The CDR3 is 14 residues long. Germline CDR1 and CDR2: MNHEY and SMNVEV (reference sequence). This CDR3 reads CASRVAGGYGEQYF. The CDR3 nucleotides read TGTGCCAGCCGGGTGGCAGGGGGTTATGGCGAGCAGTACTTC.

The chain recombines TRBV11-3 with TRBJ2-3; maybe TRBD2 (5 bases). V was cut by 4 bases and J by 6 bases, with 20 bases left in between. The CDR3 spans 16 residues. Germline V gene sequence: CDR1 SGHNT, CDR2 YENEEA. CDR3 sequence reads: CASSSLFHSARDTQYF. Here the CDR3 DNA reads TGTGCCAGCAGCTCGCTCTTCCATAGCGCCCGGGATACGCAGTATTTT.

The CDR3 DNA sequence: TGTGCCAGCAGACAGGGGACGGATGAGCAGTTCTTC. It yields the protein CASRQGTDEQFF. The chain joins TRBV2 to TRBJ2-1, with 7 bases fitting TRBD1. CDR1 SNHLY and CDR2 FYNNEI come from the germline V gene. The CDR3 sequence is 12 residues long. J gave up 8 bases and V 6 bases, and 4 bases lay outside the gene matches.

The genes are TRBV30 and TRBJ1-5; TRBD1 matches 7 bases. This CDR3 has 13 amino acids. CDR1 GTSNPN and CDR2 SVGIG come from the germline V gene (reference sequence). J gave up 6 bases and V 1 base, and 3 bases lay outside the gene matches. The CDR3 nucleotides read TGTGCCTGGAGTGGACAGGGAAGTCAGCCCCAGCATTTT. Its translation is CAWSGQGSQPQHF.

CDR3 nucleotide sequence: TGTGCCAGCAGGGGACAAACCTACGAGCAGTACTTC. Translation gives CASRGQTYEQYF. This sequence joins TRBV6-5 and TRBJ2-7; tentatively, D is TRBD1 (6 bases). V was pared by 6 bases and J by 2 bases, with 8 bases between. The CDR3 is 12 residues long. CDR1 is MNHEY, CDR2 SVGAGI, per germline.

This rearrangement joins TRBV2 to TRBJ2-7; D is unresolved. CDR3 length equals 14 residues. The germline V and J ends were trimmed by 4 bases and 6 bases, with 16 bases remaining between them. Germline CDR1 reads SNHLY; CDR2 reads FYNNEI. Written as DNA, the CDR3 is TGTGCCAGCAGTGGACTTGGTGGAGTTTCCGAGCAGTACTTC. This gives the protein CASSGLGGVSEQYF.

The rearrangement uses TRBV2 and TRBJ1-2; no reliable D call. CDR3 length: 15 residues. Germline V gives CDR1 SNHLY, CDR2 FYNNEI. The ends were cut back, 1 base at V and 8 bases at J, with 17 bases in the middle. The DNA of the CDR3 is TGTGCCAGCAGTGAAGACCCGTTCAGCCTGGGCGGCTACACCTTC. As protein: CASSEDPFSLGGYTF.

The CDR3 DNA sequence: TGCGCCAGCAGCCAAGGGGGTGTGGGCGGGAGGGAGGATAGGTACGAGCAGTACTTC. Translation gives CASSQGGVGGREDRYEQYF. The rearrangement uses TRBV4-1 and TRBJ2-7; 9 bases map to TRBD2. Per the germline V gene, CDR1 is MGHRA and CDR2 is YSYEKL. J was trimmed by 4 bases and V by 1 base; bases with no gene match: 17. The CDR3 runs 19 residues.

J is TRBJ2-5 and V is TRBV27; perhaps TRBD2 as D (6 bases). CDR3 length equals 14 residues. V was pared by 6 bases and J by 2 bases, with 13 bases between. The germline CDR1 and CDR2 sequences are MNHEY and SMNVEV (reference sequence). Written as DNA, the CDR3 is TGTGCCAGCAGCAACGGGGGTATTCAAGAGACCCAGTACTTC. It encodes CASSNGGIQETQYF.

The genes are TRBV4-1 and TRBJ1-1, with D unclear. The CDR3 runs to 13 residues. Germline loops: CDR1 MGHRA, CDR2 YSYEKL. Trimming removed 4 bases from V and 4 bases from J, with 10 bases in between. CDR3 loop: CASSPQVGTEAFF. In DNA, the CDR3 is TGCGCCAGCAGCCCGCAGGTGGGCACTGAAGCTTTCTTT.

This chain uses TRBV27 with TRBJ1-6; D possibly corresponds to TRBD1 (6 bases). This CDR3 comprises 15 residues. Germline CDR1 is MNHEY and CDR2 is SMNVEV (reference sequence). V dropped 6 bases and J dropped 5 bases, with 14 bases sitting between them. CDR3: CASRVQGRDNSPLHF. The CDR3 nucleotides are TGTGCCAGCAGAGTACAGGGCCGGGATAATTCACCCCTCCACTTT.

V is TRBV7-2 and J is TRBJ1-5, with a weak D call TRBD1 (6 bases). CDR1 SGHTA and CDR2 FQGNSA come from the germline V gene. Deletions cut 1 base from V and 3 bases from J, with 13 bases between. The CDR3 totals 16 residues. CDR3 coding DNA: TGTGCCAGCAGCTTAGGGGGAACAGGGACCAATCAGCCCCAGCATTTT. Translating it yields CASSLGGTGTNQPQHF.

In this sample, this clone turned up once. This chain joins TRBV28 and TRBJ1-5, with D hard to call. Trimming stripped 6 bases from V and 11 bases from J, with 14 bases between. The germline V gene encodes CDR1 MDHEN and CDR2 SYDVKM. The CDR3 runs 12 residues. DNA for the CDR3: TGTGCCAGCAGCTCAACTCGGGTGTCCCAGCATTTT. Amino acids: CASSSTRVSQHF.

This chain uses TRBV18 with TRBJ2-1; 8 bases align to TRBD1. V lost 2 bases to trimming and J lost 9 bases; unmatched junction nucleotides: 12. Per the germline V gene, CDR1 is KGHSH and CDR2 is LQKENI. CDR3 length: 16 residues. The CDR3 sequence is CASSPTARGRLGEQFF. In DNA form, the CDR3 reads TGTGCCAGCTCACCAACAGCCAGGGGGCGACTTGGTGAGCAGTTCTTC.

The V call is TRBV7-2, the J call TRBJ2-1; 9 positions match TRBD2. With V trimmed by 2 bases and J by 4 bases, 6 bases remained unmatched. CDR1 SGHTA and CDR2 FQGNSA come from the germline V gene. The CDR3 has 16 residues. CDR3 DNA sequence: TGTGCCAGCAGCTTATCAAGCGGGGGGCGATACAATGAGCAGTTCTTC. This gives the protein CASSLSSGGRYNEQFF. Full variable domain (rest looked up from reference TRBV7-2 and TRBJ2-1): GAGVSQSPSNKVTEKGKDVELRCDPISGHTALYWYRQSLGQGLEFLIYFQGNSAPDKSGLPSDRFSAERTGGSVSTLTIQRTQQEDSAVYLCASSLSSGGRYNEQFFGPGTRLTVL.

The V call is TRBV5-1, the J call TRBJ1-2, with D possibly matching TRBD1 (5 bases). Germline V gene sequence: CDR1 SGHRS, CDR2 YFSETQ. V was clipped by 0 bases and J by 4 bases, with 19 bases between them. CDR3 size: 17 residues. Written as DNA, the CDR3 is TGCGCCAGCAGCTTGGTTGTGACAGCCACCCAAACCTATGGCTACACCTTC. Translation gives CASSLVVTATQTYGYTF.

The chain recombines TRBV27 with TRBJ2-5; TRBD2 aligns across 8 bases. Trimming at V came to 5 bases and at J to 3 bases, leaving 11 bases not matched to a gene. CDR3 length: 16 residues. CDR1 is MNHEY and CDR2 is SMNVEV in the germline V gene (reference sequence). CDR3 sequence (DNA): TGTGCCAGCAGTCCGCGGAGAGCGGGAGAAAAAGAGACCCAGTACTTC. Translation: CASSPRRAGEKETQYF.

CDR3 residues: CASSRQGLHGSEFF. The DNA of the CDR3 is TGCGCCAGCAGTCGACAGGGCCTCCACGGATCGGAGTTCTTC. This chain joins TRBV5-1 and TRBJ2-1; 7 nucleotides agree with TRBD1. The CDR3 is 14 amino acids. Germline CDR1 and CDR2: SGHRS and YFSETQ. Trimming removed 5 bases from V and 14 bases from J; junction bases left unmatched: 16.

The rearrangement links TRBV25-1 to TRBJ1-3; 7 nucleotides agree with TRBD1. CDR1 is MGHDK and CDR2 is SYGVNS in the germline V gene. The length of the CDR3 is 15 residues. V lost 4 bases to trimming and J lost 2 bases; unmatched junction nucleotides: 5. In DNA form, the CDR3 reads TGTGCCAGCAGTGTACAGGGGCCAGCTGGAAACACCATATATTTT. Translation: CASSVQGPAGNTIYF.

V gene TRBV7-9 combines with J gene TRBJ1-4, with 8 bases fitting TRBD1. There are 14 residues in the CDR3. V was clipped by 5 bases and J by 4 bases; unmatched bases: 3. Per germline, CDR1 SEHNR and CDR2 FQNEAQ (reference sequence). The CDR3 nucleotides are TGTGCCAGCAGCCCGGGACAGGATAATGAAAAACTGTTTTTT. This gives the protein CASSPGQDNEKLFF.